A selection of T cell receptor beta chains follows, all from one sample in a study of vaccination and CD4 T cells after COVID-19. TCRdb re-called the PCR reads with MiXCR, one entry per CDR3 protein. The sample holds more than 20,000 distinct CDR3 sequences, approximately 30% seen once. No antigen is known for these receptors. The source material was CD4+ T cells from blood, cultured in vitro, sampled about 7 months after SARS-CoV-2 vaccination. The origin of the receptors is a human donor who had recovered from COVID-19. CDR3s include the opening cysteine and the closing phenylalanine or tryptophan.

J gene | V gene | CDR3 length | CDR3 protein
TRBJ1-2 | TRBV7-2 | 13 | CASSSGLLYGYTF
TRBJ1-1 | TRBV2 | 11 | CASIQNTEAFF
TRBJ2-3 | TRBV7-9 | 14 | CASSPGGGGDTQYF
TRBJ1-2 | TRBV11-1 | 13 | CASSLGYNYGYTF
TRBJ2-7 | TRBV25-1 | 14 | CASSGTSGPYEQYF
TRBJ2-3 | TRBV11-3 | 21 | CASSQPGLGTYLPGSTDTQYF
TRBJ2-7 | TRBV20-1 | 14 | CSANWWGSTYEQYF
TRBJ2-2 | TRBV15 | 17 | CATSRGPQDGNTGELFF
TRBJ1-2 | TRBV7-9 | 14 | CASSLVGGHYGYTF
TRBJ2-7 | TRBV7-2 | 15 | CASSLGGAITGEQYF
TRBJ2-7 | TRBV28 | 16 | CASSILPGQGTYEQYF
TRBJ1-2 | TRBV4-1 | 18 | CASSQAFGGPRDVYGYTF
TRBJ2-3 | TRBV7-2 | 17 | CASSPRLAGAPTDTQYF
TRBJ1-5 | TRBV15 | 12 | CATSRDLGPQHF
TRBJ2-7 | TRBV6-1 | 15 | CASSRSISVSYEQYF
TRBJ1-5 | TRBV6-1 | 15 | CASGPTGISNQPQHF
TRBJ1-5 | TRBV7-2 | 16 | CASSLVSGQGRQPQHF
TRBJ2-7 | TRBV11-3 | 15 | CASSLVGYGSYEQYF
TRBJ1-1 | TRBV7-9 | 17 | CASSDRADSFMNTEAFF
TRBJ1-5 | TRBV6-1 | 15 | CASSPRSANNQPQHF
TRBJ2-7 | TRBV14 | 13 | CASSPGLKYEQYF
TRBJ2-5 | TRBV24-1 | 15 | CASGGTSGGQETQYF
TRBJ2-5 | TRBV20-1 | 14 | CSAWDRGLQETQYF
TRBJ2-5 | TRBV2 | 13 | CASRSGYQETQYF
TRBJ2-6 | TRBV7-2 | 15 | CASSLVKSGANVLTF
TRBJ2-5 | TRBV30 | 18 | CAWSFWTDRQGKQETQYF
TRBJ1-5 | TRBV7-8 | 12 | CASSRGNQPQHF
TRBJ1-1 | TRBV28 | 15 | CASNGRAAGNTEAFF
TRBJ2-1 | TRBV20-1 | 16 | CSASDRTSGSGDEQFF
TRBJ1-5 | TRBV27 | 14 | CASSFLPRGQPQHF
TRBJ1-2 | TRBV6-1 | 14 | CASGRAPTNYGYTF
TRBJ1-1 | TRBV11-3 | 14 | CASSLEGQNTEAFF
TRBJ1-2 | TRBV7-9 | 15 | CASSLTAGGNYGYTF
TRBJ1-2 | TRBV7-3 | 15 | CAGSLGQLRDYGYTF
TRBJ2-7 | TRBV19 | 14 | CASRRRGSGNEQYF
TRBJ2-1 | TRBV6-1 | 15 | CASRPTPNSYNEQFF
TRBJ2-1 | TRBV7-3 | 16 | CASSLYGQSSYNEQFF
TRBJ2-1 | TRBV27 | 17 | CASSFSQRGGFYNEQFF
TRBJ2-3 | TRBV20-1 | 20 | CSASPVTSGRAGSRTDTQYF
TRBJ2-5 | TRBV5-1 | 14 | CASSLRGAGETQYF
TRBJ1-2 | TRBV6-1 | 13 | CATWTDQQYGYTF
TRBJ1-2 | TRBV7-2 | 13 | CASSKDRDYGYTF
TRBJ1-5 | TRBV6-2/TRBV6-3 | 14 | CASSYVQGAQPQHF
TRBJ1-2 | TRBV2 | 15 | CASRPQPGGNYGYTF
TRBJ1-5 | TRBV7-2 | 14 | CASSYQESNQPQHF
TRBJ2-2 | TRBV20-1 | 12 | CSASPGVGELFF
TRBJ2-7 | TRBV20-1 | 13 | CSAWTGTTYEQYF
TRBJ1-1 | TRBV7-2 | 15 | CASSLSGLGLTEAFF
TRBJ1-5 | TRBV20-1 | 15 | CSARDGGQDNQPQHF
TRBJ1-2 | TRBV20-1 | 13 | CSARDQWVNGYTF
TRBJ2-7 | TRBV4-2 | 17 | CASSQDRTGGDFYEQYF
TRBJ2-3 | TRBV28 | 16 | CASPPSRVRGADTQYF
TRBJ2-7 | TRBV24-1 | 15 | CATSGWTDSSYEQYF
TRBJ2-7 | TRBV2 | 16 | CASRPEGTLSSYEQYF
TRBJ2-3 | TRBV7-2 | 12 | CASSLVVHTQYF
TRBJ2-7 | TRBV10-1 | 16 | CASSESAIALAYEQYF
TRBJ1-1 | TRBV28 | 12 | CASLGGNTEAFF
TRBJ2-7 | TRBV18 | 12 | CASSPGTREQYF
TRBJ2-7 | TRBV5-1 | 16 | CASSRAKSTGDYEQYF